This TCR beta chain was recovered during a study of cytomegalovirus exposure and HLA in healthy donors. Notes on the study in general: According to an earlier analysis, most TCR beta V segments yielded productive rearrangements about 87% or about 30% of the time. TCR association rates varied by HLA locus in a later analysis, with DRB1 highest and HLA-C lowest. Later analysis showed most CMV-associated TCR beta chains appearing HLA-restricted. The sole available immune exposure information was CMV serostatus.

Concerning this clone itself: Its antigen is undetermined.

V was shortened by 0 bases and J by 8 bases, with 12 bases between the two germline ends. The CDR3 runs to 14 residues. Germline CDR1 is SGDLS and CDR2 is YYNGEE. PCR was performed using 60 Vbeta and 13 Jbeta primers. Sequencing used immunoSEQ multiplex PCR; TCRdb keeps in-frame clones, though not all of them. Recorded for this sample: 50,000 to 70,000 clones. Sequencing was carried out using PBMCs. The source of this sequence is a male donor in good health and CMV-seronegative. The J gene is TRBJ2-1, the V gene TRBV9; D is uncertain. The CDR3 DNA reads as TGTGCCAGCAGCGTAGGATCATCGGCGGATGAGCAGTTCTTC. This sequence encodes CASSVGSSADEQFF.